Listed here is a single T cell receptor (beta chain). Antigen unknown. The sample belongs to a study of glioma-infiltrating T cells. Study-level points and caveats: Tissue-blood divergence was below expectation in non-neoplastic patients, above in gliomas.

TCR alpha and beta CDR3 regions were amplified from RNA using iRepertoire nested multiplex PCR. For one-step reverse transcription and amplification, about 90-450 ng of tissue mRNA or PBMC total RNA was used. TCRdb processed the multiplex PCR reads anew with MiXCR; each CDR3 protein has one entry. The sample records over 140,000 distinct CDR3 sequences, more than 35% being singletons. In germline, CDR1 is MNHNS, CDR2 SASEGT. The V end lost 6 bases, the J end lost 2 bases, and 5 bases lay between the germline ends. CDR3 size: 11 residues. The V gene is TRBV6-1, the J gene TRBJ2-7; D is uncertain. The sequenced material came from glioma tissue, nonneoplastic brain tissue, or PBMCs (not recorded which). This clonotype was obtained from a human donor with low-grade glioma or glioblastoma, undergoing nonglioma brain surgery, or in good health (not recorded which). The CDR3 nucleotides read TGTGCCAGCAGGGAAACCTACGAGCAGTACTTC. Protein product: CASRETYEQYF.